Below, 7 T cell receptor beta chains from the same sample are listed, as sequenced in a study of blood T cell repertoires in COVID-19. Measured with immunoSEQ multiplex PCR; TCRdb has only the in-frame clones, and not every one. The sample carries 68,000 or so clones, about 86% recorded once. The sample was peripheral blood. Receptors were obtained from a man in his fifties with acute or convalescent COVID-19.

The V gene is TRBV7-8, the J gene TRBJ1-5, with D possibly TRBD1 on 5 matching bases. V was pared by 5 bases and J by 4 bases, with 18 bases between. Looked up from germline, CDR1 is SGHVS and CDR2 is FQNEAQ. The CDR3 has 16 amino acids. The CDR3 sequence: CASSISSWGTNQPQHF. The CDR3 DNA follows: TGTGCCAGCAGCATTTCAAGCTGGGGGACTAATCAGCCCCAGCATTTT.

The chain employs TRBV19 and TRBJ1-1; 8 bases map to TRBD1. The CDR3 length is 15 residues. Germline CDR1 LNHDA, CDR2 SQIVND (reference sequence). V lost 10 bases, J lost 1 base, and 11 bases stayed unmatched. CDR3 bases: TGTGCCATCCGAGAGACCGGGACAGGGAACACTGAAGCTTTCTTT. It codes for CAIRETGTGNTEAFF.

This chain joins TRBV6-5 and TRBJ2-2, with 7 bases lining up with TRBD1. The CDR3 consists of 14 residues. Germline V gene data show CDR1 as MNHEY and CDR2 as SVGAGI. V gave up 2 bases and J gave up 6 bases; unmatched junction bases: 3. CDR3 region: CASSYGQEAGELFF. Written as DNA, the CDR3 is TGTGCCAGCAGTTACGGACAGGAGGCCGGGGAGCTGTTTTTT.

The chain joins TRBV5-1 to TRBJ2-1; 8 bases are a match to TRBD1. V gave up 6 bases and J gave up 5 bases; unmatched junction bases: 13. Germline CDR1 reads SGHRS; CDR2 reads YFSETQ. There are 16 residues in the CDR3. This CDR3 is CASIDRGSGVNNEQFF. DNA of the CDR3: TGCGCCAGCATCGACAGGGGTTCCGGTGTAAACAATGAGCAGTTCTTC.

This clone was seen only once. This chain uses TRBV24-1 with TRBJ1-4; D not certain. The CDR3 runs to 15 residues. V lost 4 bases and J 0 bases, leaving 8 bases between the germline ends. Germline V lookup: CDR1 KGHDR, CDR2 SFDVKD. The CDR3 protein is CATSDGSATNEKLFF. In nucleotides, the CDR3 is TGTGCCACCAGTGACGGGAGTGCAACTAATGAAAAACTGTTTTTT.

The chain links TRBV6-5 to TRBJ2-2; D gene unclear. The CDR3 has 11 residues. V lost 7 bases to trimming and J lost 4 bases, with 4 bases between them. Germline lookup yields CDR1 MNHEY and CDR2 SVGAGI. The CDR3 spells CASTGTGELFF. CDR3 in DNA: TGTGCCAGCACGGGCACCGGGGAGCTGTTTTTT.

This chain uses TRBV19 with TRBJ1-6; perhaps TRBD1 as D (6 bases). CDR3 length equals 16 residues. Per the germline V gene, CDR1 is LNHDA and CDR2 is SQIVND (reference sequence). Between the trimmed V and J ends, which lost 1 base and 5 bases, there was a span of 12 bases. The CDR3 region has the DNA TGTGCCAGTAGTATAGCCCCCAGGGGCGATAATTCACCCCTCCACTTT. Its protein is CASSIAPRGDNSPLHF.